These 13 T cell receptor beta chains were sequenced from one sample in a study of T cells in localized non-small cell lung cancer. Here immunoSEQ multiplex PCR was the method, and the copy in TCRdb shows in-frame clones only, minus some. The sample includes 130,000 or so clones, 70% to 90% seen only once; the top ten take over 1.5%. Source: peripheral blood, taken before any cancer treatment. Receptor source: a female donor at least 60 years old with stage I lung adenocarcinoma.

This chain connects TRBV5-4 to TRBJ1-2; D is ambiguous. Germline V gives CDR1 SGHNT, CDR2 YYREEE (reference sequence). V lost 0 bases, J lost 5 bases, and 11 bases lay in between. The CDR3 is 14 residues long. The CDR3 DNA is TGTGCCAGCAGCTTGGCAGATGGCAGATATGGCTACACCTTC. The encoded protein is CASSLADGRYGYTF.

The rearrangement joins TRBV19 to TRBJ2-6, with no clear D. The CDR3 sequence is 13 residues long. Germline CDR1 and CDR2: LNHDA and SQIVND (reference sequence). The V and J ends lost 3 bases and 1 base respectively, with 1 base between them. As DNA, the CDR3 is TGTGCCAGTAGTATTTCTGGGGCCAACGTCCTGACTTTC. Residues: CASSISGANVLTF.

Here the CDR3 reads CAGQDGAASGEQFF. The CDR3 DNA sequence: TGTGCCGGACAGGATGGAGCCGCCTCGGGTGAGCAGTTCTTC. The V and J genes are TRBV30 and TRBJ2-1, with 7 bases lining up with TRBD1. V trimming: 8 bases; J trimming: 9 bases; junction bases outside the gene matches: 16. Germline-derived CDR1 and CDR2 are GTSNPN and SVGIG (reference sequence). The CDR3 totals 14 residues.

This chain connects TRBV6-5 to TRBJ1-2, with 7 bases lining up with TRBD1. In germline, CDR1 is MNHEY, CDR2 SVGAGI. This CDR3 is built from 14 residues. With 5 bases clipped from V and 4 bases from J, the junction kept 7 bases outside the gene matches. The CDR3 loop is CASSPPTGSYGYTF. For the CDR3, the DNA is TGTGCCAGCAGTCCTCCGACAGGGAGCTATGGCTACACCTTC.

This chain joins TRBV7-9 and TRBJ2-7; 9 bases are a match to TRBD2. This CDR3 is 18 amino acids long. CDR1 is SEHNR and CDR2 is FQNEAQ in the germline V gene (reference sequence). The trim removed 5 bases at V and 1 base at J, leaving 15 bases unmatched. The CDR3 spells CASSDAPGWREGSYEQYF. Here the CDR3 DNA reads TGTGCCAGCAGCGACGCCCCGGGGTGGCGGGAGGGGTCCTACGAGCAGTACTTC.

The gene calls are TRBV2 and TRBJ1-2, with 8 bases fitting TRBD1. The CDR3 loop spans 13 amino acids. J was trimmed by 8 bases and V by 7 bases; bases with no gene match: 9. CDR1 SNHLY and CDR2 FYNNEI come from the germline V gene. The CDR3 DNA reads as TGTGCCAGCAATCTCGGACAGGGCCGGGGCTACACCTTC. It encodes CASNLGQGRGYTF.

The chain recombines TRBV25-1 with TRBJ2-3; D could derive from TRBD1 or TRBD2 (6 bases each). The ends were cut back, 7 bases at V and 4 bases at J, with 24 bases in the middle. The germline CDR1 and CDR2 sequences are MGHDK and SYGVNS. The CDR3 has 17 amino acids. The CDR3 region has the DNA TGTGCCAGCATCCGACCCTTTCGGCAGGGGACTCCAGATACGCAGTATTTT. The encoded protein is CASIRPFRQGTPDTQYF.

V usage is TRBV10-3 and J usage is TRBJ2-7, with 8 bases identical to TRBD1. The V gene's germline CDR1 is ENHRY and CDR2 SYGVKD. The CDR3 is 14 amino acids. The V and J ends lost 11 bases and 3 bases, in that order; junction bases with no gene match: 12. The CDR3 spells CAVNGQGGYYEQYF. As DNA, the CDR3 is TGTGCCGTTAATGGACAGGGCGGCTACTACGAGCAGTACTTC.

This sequence joins TRBV27 and TRBJ2-1, with D possibly being TRBD2 (6 bases). From germline, CDR1 is MNHEY and CDR2 SMNVEV (reference sequence). V was shortened by 3 bases and J by 5 bases, with 14 bases between the two germline ends. The CDR3 covers 15 residues. The CDR3 is CASSFLAGLNNEQFF. CDR3 bases: TGTGCCAGCAGTTTTTTGGCGGGATTAAACAATGAGCAGTTCTTC.

CDR3 nucleotide sequence: TGTGCCAGCAGTTACTGGGTAGGGCAAAATGAGCAGTTCTTC. Its protein is CASSYWVGQNEQFF. The rearrangement uses TRBV6-5 and TRBJ2-1; D gene ambiguous. CDR1 MNHEY and CDR2 SVGAGI come from the germline V gene. The CDR3 is 14 residues long. Trimming stripped 1 base from V and 7 bases from J, with 11 bases between.

This clone appeared a few times. The chain is built from TRBV19 and TRBJ1-1, with 9 bases matching TRBD1. The CDR3 covers 14 residues. Looked up from germline, CDR1 is LNHDA and CDR2 is SQIVND (reference sequence). V shed 7 bases, J shed 0 bases, and the junction held 3 bases outside the gene matches. The CDR3 sequence is CASKGQGLNTEAFF. CDR3 bases: TGTGCCAGTAAGGGACAGGGACTGAACACTGAAGCTTTCTTT.

V is TRBV18 and J is TRBJ1-4, with D hard to call. The CDR3 has 12 residues. The germline V and J ends were trimmed by 3 bases and 8 bases, with 7 bases remaining between them. Germline CDR1 and CDR2: KGHSH and LQKENI. The CDR3 sequence is CASSPEGEKLFF. The CDR3 bases are TGTGCCAGCTCACCGGAAGGAGAAAAACTGTTTTTT. Variable domain in full (rest from reference TRBV18 and TRBJ1-4): NAGVMQNPRHLVRRRGQEARLRCSPMKGHSHVYWYRQLPEEGLKFMVYLQKENIIDESGMPKERFSAEFPKEGPSILRIQQVVRGDSAAYFCASSPEGEKLFFGSGTQLSVL.

This clone is a singleton in its sample. V usage is TRBV30 and J usage is TRBJ2-1, with D maybe TRBD2 (6 bases). Trimming took 4 bases from V and 7 from J, leaving 14 bases between them. Germline V gene lookup returns CDR1 GTSNPN and CDR2 SVGIG (reference sequence). The CDR3 sequence is 13 residues long. CDR3 bases: TGTGCCTGGATGGGAGGACTGGGGAATGAGCAGTTCTTC. As protein: CAWMGGLGNEQFF.